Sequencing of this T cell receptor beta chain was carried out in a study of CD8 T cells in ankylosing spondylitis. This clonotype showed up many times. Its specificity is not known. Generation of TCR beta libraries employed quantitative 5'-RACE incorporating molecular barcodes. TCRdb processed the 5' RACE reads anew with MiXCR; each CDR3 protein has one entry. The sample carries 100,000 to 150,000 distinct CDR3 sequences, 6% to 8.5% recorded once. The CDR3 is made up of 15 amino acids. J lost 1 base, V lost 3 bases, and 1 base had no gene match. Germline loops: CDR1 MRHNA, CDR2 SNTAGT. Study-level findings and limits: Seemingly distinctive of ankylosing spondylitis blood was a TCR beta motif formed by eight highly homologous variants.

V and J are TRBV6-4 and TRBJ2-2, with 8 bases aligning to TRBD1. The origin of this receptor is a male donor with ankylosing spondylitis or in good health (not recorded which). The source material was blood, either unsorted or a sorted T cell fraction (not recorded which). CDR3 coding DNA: TGTGCCAGCAGTGAAGGACAGGGGAACACCGGGGAGCTGTTTTTT. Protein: CASSEGQGNTGELFF.